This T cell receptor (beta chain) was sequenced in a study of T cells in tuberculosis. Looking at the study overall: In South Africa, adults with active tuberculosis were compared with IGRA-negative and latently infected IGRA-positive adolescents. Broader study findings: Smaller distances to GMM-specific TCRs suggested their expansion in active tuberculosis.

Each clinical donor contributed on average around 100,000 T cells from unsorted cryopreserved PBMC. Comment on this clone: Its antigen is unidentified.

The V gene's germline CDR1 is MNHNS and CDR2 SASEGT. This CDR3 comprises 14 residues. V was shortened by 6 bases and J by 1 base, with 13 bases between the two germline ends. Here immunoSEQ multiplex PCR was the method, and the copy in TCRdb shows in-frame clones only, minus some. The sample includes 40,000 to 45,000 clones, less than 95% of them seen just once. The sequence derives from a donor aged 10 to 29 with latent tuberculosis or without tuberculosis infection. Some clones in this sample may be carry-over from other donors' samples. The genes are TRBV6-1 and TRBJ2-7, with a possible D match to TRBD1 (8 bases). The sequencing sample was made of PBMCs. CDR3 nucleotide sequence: TGTGCCAGCAGCGACAGGGGAGGGTCCTACGAGCAGTACTTC. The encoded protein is CASSDRGGSYEQYF.